This T cell receptor beta chain is drawn from a study of T cell repertoires in cytomegalovirus infection. Study context: Recently described HLA-C-restricted plus well-studied HLA-B-restricted CMV epitopes were used.

TCRdb reprocessed the reads via MiXCR and lists one record per CDR3 protein. In the table there are 300,000 to 400,000 distinct CDR3 sequences, under 35% of which are singletons. The germline V gene has CDR1 SQVTM and CDR2 ANQGSEA. This CDR3 is built from 12 residues. The germline V and J ends were trimmed by 6 bases and 3 bases, with 10 bases remaining between them. A note on this clonotype: Antigen unknown.

The genes are TRBV29-1 and TRBJ2-3; unclear D gene. The sample in question was cultured PBMCs, obtained from culture after CMV antigen stimulation. The sequence was obtained from a human donor in good health (CMV status not recorded). Some clones in this sample may be carry-over from other donors' samples. CDR3: CSVSGSTDTQYF. The CDR3 DNA sequence: TGCAGCGTCTCCGGGTCAACAGATACGCAGTATTTT.